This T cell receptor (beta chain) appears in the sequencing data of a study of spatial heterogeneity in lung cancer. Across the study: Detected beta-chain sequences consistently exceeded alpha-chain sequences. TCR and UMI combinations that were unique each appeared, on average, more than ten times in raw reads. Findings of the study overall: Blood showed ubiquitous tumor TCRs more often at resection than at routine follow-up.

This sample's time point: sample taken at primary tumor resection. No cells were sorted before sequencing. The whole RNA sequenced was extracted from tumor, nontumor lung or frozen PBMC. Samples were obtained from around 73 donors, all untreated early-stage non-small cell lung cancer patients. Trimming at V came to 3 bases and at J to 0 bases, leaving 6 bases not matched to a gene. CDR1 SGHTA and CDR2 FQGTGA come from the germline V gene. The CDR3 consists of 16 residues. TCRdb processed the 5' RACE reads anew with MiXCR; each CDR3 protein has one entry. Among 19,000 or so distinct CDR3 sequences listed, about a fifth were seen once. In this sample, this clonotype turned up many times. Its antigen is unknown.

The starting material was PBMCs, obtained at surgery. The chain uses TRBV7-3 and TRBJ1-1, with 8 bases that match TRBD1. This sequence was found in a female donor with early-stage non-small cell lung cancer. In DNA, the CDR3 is TGTGCCAGCAGCTTGCGGACAGGGCTTATGAACACTGAAGCTTTCTTT. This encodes CASSLRTGLMNTEAFF.